Described below is a single T cell receptor (beta chain) sequence and its context. Collected material from alopecia areata patients comprised lesional scalp punch biopsies and peripheral blood. A FACSAria was used to sort CD4+ and CD8+ T cells. These cells came from PBMCs. This record comes from a study of CD8+ T cells in alopecia areata. About the research overall: Tofacitinib treatment spanned 6 to 18 months, with 6 months off drug afterward.

Following RNA extraction, reverse transcription yielded cDNA that acted as the sequencing template. Libraries were prepared by immunoSEQ multiplex PCR; TCRdb keeps only in-frame clonotypes and omits some of them. This table has some 170,000 clones, 67% appearing once. The source material was CD8+ T cells sorted from blood, sampled at week 0. The sequence came from a human donor with alopecia areata.

Here the CDR3 reads CASSFPTGPSSYEQYF. In DNA, the CDR3 is TGTGCCAGCAGCTTCCCGACAGGGCCTTCGTCCTACGAGCAGTACTTC. This rearrangement joins TRBV13 to TRBJ2-7, with 7 positions matching TRBD1. Germline V CDR1 and CDR2: PRHDT, FYEKMQ (reference sequence). There are 16 residues in the CDR3. Trimming took 3 bases from V and 1 from J; bases not matched to a gene: 9. The complete variable domain, with remaining parts taken from reference TRBV13 and TRBJ2-7, reads AAGVIQSPRHLIKEKRETATLKCYPIPRHDTVYWYQQGPGQDPQFLISFYEKMQSDKGSIPDRFSAQQFSDYHSELNMSSLELGDSALYFCASSFPTGPSSYEQYFGPGTRLTVT.